This T cell receptor (beta chain) was observed in a study of molecular identifiers for immune sequencing clone quantification. Researchers sorted naive CD8 T cells as cells that were CD8+CD4-CCR7+CD45RA+. Worth noting for this clonotype: This may come from a read error, since a much larger clone is one base off.

CDR1 GTSNPN and CDR2 SVGIG come from the germline V gene (reference sequence). CDR3 length: 13 residues. The ends were cut back, 0 bases at V and 8 bases at J, with 14 bases in the middle. Previously reported methods and listed TCR primers produced the bulk TCR libraries. TCRdb passed the PCR reads through MiXCR, listing each CDR3 protein once. The sample records about 640,000 distinct CDR3 sequences, 20% being singletons. The origin of this receptor is a human donor in good health. Some libraries in this study had Jurkat cell RNA spiked in. Specimen: naive CD8+ T cells from blood, with Jurkat cell RNA spiked in. Subset given: FACS-sorted CD8+CD4-CCR7+CD45RA+ naive T cells. V gene TRBV30 combines with J gene TRBJ2-7; D is unclear. Written as DNA, the CDR3 is TGTGCCTGGAGTGTCGACGGTCCCGACAAGCAGTACTTC. Translating it yields CAWSVDGPDKQYF.